This T cell receptor (beta chain) emerged from a study of human T cells and chemical hapten exposure. Whole-study results and caveats: Expanded TCRs produced significantly more large CDR3 similarity clusters than controls did.

One entry per CDR3 protein, called by TCRdb with MiXCR from the RACE reads. The sample consists of about 140,000 distinct CDR3 sequences, approximately 12% of them appearing once. This CDR3 is built from 14 residues. Per germline, CDR1 KGHSH and CDR2 LQKENI. V was pared by 3 bases and J by 7 bases, with 13 bases between. This clonotype has a count of ten or more. What it binds is not known. Time point of the sample: patch test 2, 6 weeks after DPC sensitization. Regarding treatment: therapeutic diphenylcyclopropenone sensitization with weekly scalp DPC. Patches went on only after blood had been drawn each time. Someone pulled total RNA out of unfractionated whole blood.

The rearrangement links TRBV18 to TRBJ1-5; no firm D call. This TCR came from a woman aged 45-59 years with alopecia areata. Some clones in this sample may be carry-over from other donors' samples. The material was whole blood, obtained in connection with sensitization to the hapten diphenylcyclopropenone (DPC). CDR3 nucleotide sequence: TGTGCCAGCTCACCCCAGAAGGGTGGACAGCCCCAGCATTTT. Amino acid sequence: CASSPQKGGQPQHF.